A selection of T cell receptor beta chains follows, all from one sample in a study of shared clonotypes between healthy human individuals. Repertoires were generated with immunoSEQ multiplex PCR, while TCRdb's copy carries only in-frame clones and drops some. The repertoire holds about 1,900,000 clones, with approximately 94% as singletons. The sequenced sample consisted of naive CD8+ T cells sorted from blood. The receptors originated from a man between 18 and 29 years old in good health. Each CDR3 is given with its conserved first and last residue. Fields, in order: V gene, clone size, D gene, J gene, CDR3 protein, CDR3 DNA. D genes are given only for firm matches. Expanded clones are given a class, and other clones once, few, many or no size at all.

TRBV13	NA	NA	TRBJ2-5	CASRAGTQETQYF	TGTGCCAGCAGAGCCGGGACTCAAGAGACCCAGTACTTC
TRBV27	NA	TRBD2	TRBJ2-7	CASSFNFGSGDYEQYF	TGTGCCAGCAGTTTTAATTTCGGTAGCGGGGACTACGAGCAGTACTTC
TRBV27	NA	TRBD2	TRBJ2-7	CASSFSGGSVYEQYF	TGTGCCAGCAGTTTCTCGGGGGGAAGCGTTTACGAGCAGTACTTC
TRBV7-2	once	NA	TRBJ2-7	CASSLDARGSEQYF	TGTGCCAGCAGCTTAGACGCGCGAGGGTCCGAGCAGTACTTC
TRBV11-3	NA	NA	TRBJ1-4	CASSSDRDATNEKLFF	TGTGCCAGCAGCTCGGACAGAGATGCAACTAATGAAAAACTGTTTTTT
TRBV4-1	NA	TRBD1	TRBJ1-1	CASSQPYPGGLTEAFF	TGCGCCAGCAGCCAACCATATCCAGGGGGCCTCACTGAAGCTTTCTTT
TRBV7-9	NA	TRBD1	TRBJ2-7	CASSFPDRGHYEQYF	TGTGCCAGCAGCTTTCCCGACAGGGGGCATTACGAGCAGTACTTC
TRBV2	NA	TRBD1	TRBJ2-7	CASSPGQGKLYEQYF	TGTGCCAGCAGTCCGGGACAGGGTAAACTCTACGAGCAGTACTTC
TRBV13	few	NA	TRBJ1-2	CASSGQPANYGYTF	TGTGCCAGCAGCGGACAGCCGGCTAACTATGGCTACACCTTC
TRBV5-1	NA	NA	TRBJ2-7	CASKGEDYEQYF	TGCGCCAGCAAAGGGGAGGACTACGAGCAGTACTTC
TRBV19	NA	TRBD2	TRBJ2-1	CASIRVAGGPYNEQFF	TGTGCCAGTATTCGGGTAGCGGGAGGCCCCTACAATGAGCAGTTCTTC
TRBV10-2	once	TRBD1	TRBJ1-1	CASSEEVGTANTEAFF	TGCGCCAGCAGTGAAGAGGTGGGGACAGCGAACACTGAAGCTTTCTTT
TRBV6-4	NA	NA	TRBJ2-3	CASSDSWTDTQYF	TGTGCCAGCAGTGACTCGTGGACAGATACGCAGTATTTT
TRBV9	NA	NA	TRBJ1-5	CASSVGGLGNQPQHF	TGTGCCAGCAGCGTAGGGGGGTTGGGGAATCAGCCCCAGCATTTT
TRBV19	NA	TRBD2	TRBJ2-3	CASTLAGGVDTQYF	TGTGCCAGTACCCTAGCGGGAGGGGTCGATACGCAGTATTTT
TRBV5-1	NA	TRBD2	TRBJ2-1	CASRLAGGVHNEQFF	TGCGCCAGCAGGCTAGCGGGGGGAGTTCACAATGAGCAGTTCTTC
TRBV30	NA	NA	TRBJ2-7	CAWSGSTSRGSYEQYF	TGTGCCTGGAGTGGAAGTACGTCGAGGGGCTCCTACGAGCAGTACTTC
TRBV7-8	NA	NA	TRBJ2-4	CASSLGEGKNIQYF	TGTGCCAGCAGCTTGGGAGAAGGCAAAAACATTCAGTACTTC
TRBV27	NA	NA	TRBJ2-7	CASSLMGDEQYF	TGTGCCAGCAGTTTGATGGGGGACGAGCAGTACTTC
TRBV29-1	NA	NA	TRBJ1-2	CSVHGTGYTF	TGCAGCGTCCATGGGACTGGCTACACCTTC
TRBV27	NA	NA	TRBJ2-7	CASSFNGLGEQYF	TGTGCCAGCAGTTTCAACGGCCTCGGCGAGCAGTACTTC
TRBV7-9	NA	NA	TRBJ2-7	CASSYGANYEQYF	TGTGCCAGCAGCTACGGGGCGAACTACGAGCAGTACTTC
TRBV4-1	NA	NA	TRBJ1-4	CASSQSATNEKLFF	TGCGCCAGCAGCCAGAGTGCAACTAATGAAAAACTGTTTTTT
TRBV6-6	NA	NA	TRBJ2-5	CASSYLHQETQYF	TGTGCCAGCAGTTACTTACACCAAGAGACCCAGTACTTC
TRBV5-1	NA	TRBD2	TRBJ2-7	CASSHGRGALYEQYF	TGCGCCAGCAGCCACGGGAGGGGGGCCTTGTACGAGCAGTACTTC
TRBV7-2	NA	TRBD2	TRBJ2-1	CASSLARTSGSYNEQFF	TGTGCCAGCAGCTTAGCCAGGACTAGCGGGTCCTACAATGAGCAGTTCTTC
TRBV4-1	NA	NA	TRBJ2-1	CASSQPPGLYNEQFF	TGCGCCAGCAGCCAGCCACCGGGACTCTACAATGAGCAGTTCTTC